Below, one T cell receptor beta chain is given with its context. Its antigen is not known. This sample was included in a study of T cells in Graves' hyperthyroidism and ophthalmopathy. Diagnoses used clinical symptoms, serum thyroxine and TRAb, thyroid ultrasound and orbital computed tomography. More than 8 ml fresh peripheral blood yielded the PBMCs. Study-wide findings and caveats: A 13 V-J model separated ophthalmopathy from stable hyperthyroidism.

RNA transcripts served as the template for amplifying TCR beta CDR3 regions. A first-round RT-PCR of the TCR CDR3 used the HTBI primer set. Using its own MiXCR run on the multiplex PCR reads, TCRdb lists one record per CDR3 protein. Of around 420,000 distinct CDR3 sequences listed, 15% to 17% were seen once; the top ten hold 7.5% to 9%. The CDR3 totals 15 residues. In germline, CDR1 is SGHTA, CDR2 FQGNSA. Trimming took off 5 bases at V and 5 bases at J, with 18 bases between the two ends. The sequence derives from a woman aged 18-30 years with Graves' hyperthyroidism. J is TRBJ2-5 and V is TRBV7-2, with D possibly TRBD2 on 7 matching bases. Input material: blood. CDR3 sequence reads: CASSEAGRGDETQYF. CDR3 nucleotide sequence: TGTGCCAGCAGCGAAGCAGGGAGGGGGGATGAGACCCAGTACTTC. The full variable domain, with the rest looked up from reference TRBV7-2 and TRBJ2-5, is GAGVSQSPSNKVTEKGKDVELRCDPISGHTALYWYRQSLGQGLEFLIYFQGNSAPDKSGLPSDRFSAERTGGSVSTLTIQRTQQEDSAVYLCASSEAGRGDETQYFGPGTRLLVL.